Listed here are 10 T cell receptor beta chains from one sample, sequenced in a study of PD-L1 blockade in urothelial cancer. Here immunoSEQ multiplex PCR was the method, and the copy in TCRdb shows in-frame clones only, minus some. The data hold 45,000 to 50,000 clones, with approximately 88% observed a single time. Specimen: PBMCs, collected around atezolizumab (anti-PD-L1) treatment. All receptors come from an elderly man with urothelial cancer.

This clone was seen only once. The chain links TRBV4-1 to TRBJ2-4; D remains unclear. The V end was cut by 1 base, the J end by 0 bases, with 10 bases between. Germline V CDR1 and CDR2: MGHRA, YSYEKL. The CDR3 extends over 16 amino acids. Here the CDR3 reads CASSQAPVIAKNIQYF. The CDR3 DNA sequence: TGCGCCAGCAGCCAAGCCCCAGTGATAGCCAAAAACATTCAGTACTTC.

This clone appeared a single time. The rearrangement uses TRBV4-3 and TRBJ2-6; 7 nucleotides match TRBD1. V trimming: 2 bases; J trimming: 4 bases; junction bases outside the gene matches: 11. The CDR3 contains 18 residues. The germline V gene encodes CDR1 LGHNA and CDR2 YSLEER. The chain's CDR3 is CASSQTGAKTSGANVLTF. For the CDR3, the DNA is TGCGCCAGCAGCCAAACAGGGGCTAAAACGTCAGGGGCCAACGTCCTGACTTTC.

The V call is TRBV29-1, the J call TRBJ2-5; the D gene is possibly TRBD2 (6 bases). Germline CDR1 reads SQVTM; CDR2 reads ANQGSEA. There are 12 residues in the CDR3. V was clipped by 7 bases and J by 4 bases, with 13 bases between them. CDR3 loop: CSGEWGVETQYF. In nucleotides, the CDR3 is TGCAGCGGGGAGTGGGGGGTAGAGACCCAGTACTTC.

This clone was detected only once. This rearrangement joins TRBV27 to TRBJ2-6; D possibly corresponds to TRBD1 (6 bases). CDR3 length: 19 amino acids. From germline, CDR1 is MNHEY and CDR2 SMNVEV (reference sequence). The V end lost 5 bases, the J end lost 0 bases, and 20 bases lay between the germline ends. The CDR3 nucleotides read TGTGCCAGCAGTACTTACTCCCCCGGGACATTCTCTGGGGCCAACGTCCTGACTTTC. Translated, it gives CASSTYSPGTFSGANVLTF.

The chain recombines TRBV11-2 with TRBJ2-1; 8 bases match TRBD1. There are 15 residues in the CDR3. V trimming: 5 bases; J trimming: 3 bases; junction bases outside the gene matches: 6. In germline, CDR1 is SGHAT, CDR2 FQNNGV. The DNA for the CDR3 is TGTGCCAGCAGCCGCCTCGACAGGGGCTACAATGAGCAGTTCTTC. Protein product: CASSRLDRGYNEQFF.

The V and J genes are TRBV25-1 and TRBJ1-2, with D perhaps matching TRBD1 (6 bases). Germline CDR1 is MGHDK and CDR2 is SYGVNS. Trimming removed 5 bases from V and 5 bases from J, with 9 bases in between. The CDR3 runs to 12 residues. CDR3 sequence reads: CASSPQGYGYTF. In DNA form, the CDR3 reads TGTGCCAGCAGTCCTCAGGGGTATGGCTACACCTTC.

The chain couples TRBV9 to TRBJ2-6; weak D call: TRBD2 (5 bases). Germline assignment: CDR1 SGDLS and CDR2 YYNGEE. The length of the CDR3 is 17 residues. Between the trimmed V and J ends, which lost 0 bases and 0 bases, there was a span of 10 bases. CDR3 coding DNA: TGTGCCAGCAGCGTAGTGAGCGGCACCTCTGGGGCCAACGTCCTGACTTTC. This translates into CASSVVSGTSGANVLTF.

The chain combines TRBV25-1 with TRBJ2-4; TRBD1 aligns across 8 bases. V trimming: 4 bases; J trimming: 1 base; junction bases outside the gene matches: 9. Germline-derived CDR1 and CDR2 are MGHDK and SYGVNS. This CDR3 has 17 amino acids. For the CDR3, the DNA is TGTGCCAGCAGTGGCAACCAGGGGGCTTGGGCCAAAAACATTCAGTACTTC. This sequence encodes CASSGNQGAWAKNIQYF.

This rearrangement joins TRBV2 to TRBJ1-5; TRBD1 aligns across 9 bases. CDR1 and CDR2 (germline): SNHLY, FYNNEI. The CDR3 totals 13 residues. The V and J ends lost 7 bases and 4 bases, in that order; junction bases with no gene match: 2. The CDR3 bases are TGTGCCAGCACACAGGGGGCTAATCAGCCCCAGCATTTT. Amino acid sequence: CASTQGANQPQHF.

The V gene is TRBV6-5, the J gene TRBJ2-7; the D gene is possibly TRBD2 (6 bases). The germline V gene has CDR1 MNHEY and CDR2 SVGAGI. The CDR3 covers 15 residues. V was clipped by 5 bases and J by 0 bases, with 14 bases between them. The CDR3 DNA follows: TGTGCCAGCAGTCCCCGGGACTCGGGCTCCTACGAGCAGTACTTC. Its protein product is CASSPRDSGSYEQYF.